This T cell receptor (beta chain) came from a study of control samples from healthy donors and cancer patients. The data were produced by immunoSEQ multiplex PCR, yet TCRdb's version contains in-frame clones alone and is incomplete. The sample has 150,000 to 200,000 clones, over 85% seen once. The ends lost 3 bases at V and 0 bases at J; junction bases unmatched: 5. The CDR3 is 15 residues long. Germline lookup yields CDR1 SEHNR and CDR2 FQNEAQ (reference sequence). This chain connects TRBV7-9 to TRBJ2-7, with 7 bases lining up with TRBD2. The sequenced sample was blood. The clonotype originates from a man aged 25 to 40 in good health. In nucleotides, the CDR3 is TGTGCCAGCAGCTTTTGGGCGGGAGTCTCCTACGAGCAGTACTTC. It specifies CASSFWAGVSYEQYF.